The source of this T cell receptor beta chain is a study of Graves' ophthalmopathy and Graves' hyperthyroidism. Overall study: Peripheral blood collection took place at initial diagnosis, before any treatment. Study-level results: Blood also contained most of the expanded thyroid clonotypes above 0.001 frequency. Stable hyperthyroidism and ophthalmopathy were told apart by a 13-signature model, which achieved roughly 89% sensitivity and approximately 81% specificity.

This clonotype was seen a single time. The target antigen is unknown. Transcripts of RNA were the source for amplifying TCR beta CDR3 regions. First-round RT-PCR employed HTBI primers, with a second-round multiplex PCR after it. TCRdb ran MiXCR on the multiplex PCR reads and lists one entry per CDR3 protein. The table shows about 370,000 distinct CDR3 sequences, with approximately 18% occurring only once. The CDR3 is 14 residues long. The V gene end was trimmed by 4 bases and the J gene end by 2 bases; junction bases not matched to a gene: 3. Source material: peripheral blood. The chain combines TRBV12-3 or TRBV12-4 with TRBJ1-2, with TRBD1 identical over 8 bases. The TCR comes from an adult woman with stable Graves' hyperthyroidism. The CDR3 DNA sequence: TGTGCCAGCAGTTCAGGGGGCGAAAACTATGGCTACACCTTC. It translates to CASSSGGENYGYTF.